Listed below are T cell receptor beta chains from one sample, sequenced in a study of T cell changes during pregnancy in multiple sclerosis. Assay used: immunoSEQ multiplex PCR; TCRdb lists only in-frame clones, some missing. The data show roughly 48,000 clones, around 92% seen once. Sequenced here: CD4+ T cells from peripheral blood mononuclear cells, sampled in the second trimester of pregnancy. The receptors here all came from a female donor in good health, enrolled as a control in a pregnancy study. CDR3s include the opening cysteine and the closing phenylalanine or tryptophan. Fields, in order: V gene, clone size, J gene, D gene, CDR3 protein, CDR3 DNA. A D gene is named only where the DNA matches it firmly. Size is omitted from some rows. Given values are once, few, many or a class for expanded clones.

>TRBV7-6|-|TRBJ1-4|TRBD1
CASSSPGQGKKLFF
TGTGCCAGCAGCTCACCGGGACAGGGGAAAAAACTGTTTTTT
>TRBV5-6|-|TRBJ2-3|-
CASSLVGPQPSTDTQYF
TGTGCCAGCAGCTTGGTTGGTCCACAGCCTAGCACAGATACGCAGTATTTT
>TRBV5-6|-|TRBJ1-4|-
CASSSQGNEKLFF
TGTGCCAGCAGCAGTCAGGGAAATGAAAAACTGTTTTTT
>TRBV28|-|TRBJ2-7|TRBD1
CASSQDRGVRYEQYF
TGTGCCAGCAGTCAAGACAGGGGGGTTCGGTACGAGCAGTACTTC
>TRBV2|-|TRBJ1-2|-
CASSTQGIYGYTF
TGTGCCAGCAGTACCCAGGGGATCTATGGCTACACCTTC
>TRBV10-3|-|TRBJ2-2|TRBD2
CAITERVLAGMEELFF
TGTGCCATCACCGAGAGGGTACTAGCGGGAATGGAGGAGCTGTTTTTT
>TRBV19|few|TRBJ1-1|TRBD1
CASSFYRGTAFF
TGTGCCAGTAGTTTTTACAGGGGTACGGCTTTCTTT
>TRBV19|-|TRBJ2-2|-
CASRGGGARTGELFF
TGTGCCAGTAGAGGGGGGGGCGCGAGGACCGGGGAGCTGTTTTTT
>TRBV30|few|TRBJ1-1|TRBD1
CAWSVSNRDRVRAFF
TGTGCCTGGAGTGTTTCCAATCGGGACAGGGTTCGGGCTTTCTTT
>TRBV29-1|once|TRBJ1-2|TRBD1
CSVEPGTGSSYTF
TGCAGCGTAGAACCCGGGACAGGGTCATCGTACACCTTC
>TRBV19|-|TRBJ1-1|TRBD1
CASSTRQGVGGAFF
TGTGCCAGTAGTACCCGACAGGGGGTCGGCGGAGCTTTCTTT
>TRBV18|-|TRBJ2-7|-
CASSPTNPSYEQYF
TGTGCCAGCTCACCAACAAATCCCTCCTACGAGCAGTACTTC
>TRBV6-5|-|TRBJ2-3|-
CASSYGPSDTQYF
TGTGCCAGCAGTTACGGGCCTTCAGATACGCAGTATTTT
>TRBV28|once|TRBJ2-1|TRBD2
CASSFAGGDEQFF
TGTGCCAGCAGTTTCGCGGGAGGGGATGAGCAGTTCTTC
>TRBV7-8|-|TRBJ2-5|TRBD1
CASSSRQGQETQYF
TGTGCCAGCAGCTCCCGACAGGGTCAAGAGACCCAGTACTTC
>TRBV19|-|TRBJ2-7|TRBD1
CASSIDRDYEQYF
TGTGCCAGTAGTATCGACAGGGACTACGAGCAGTACTTC
>TRBV5-1|-|TRBJ1-2|TRBD1
CASSPGQGAGYGYTF
TGCGCCAGCAGCCCGGGACAGGGGGCCGGCTATGGCTACACCTTC
>TRBV5-5|-|TRBJ2-1|-
CASSLIGNEQFF
TGTGCCAGCAGCTTGATCGGCAATGAGCAGTTCTTC
>TRBV2|-|TRBJ2-7|TRBD2
CASTASGDEQYF
TGTGCCAGCACAGCTAGCGGGGACGAGCAGTACTTC
>TRBV19|few|TRBJ2-7|TRBD1
CASSMGQKYEQYF
TGTGCCAGTAGTATGGGACAGAAGTACGAGCAGTACTTC
>TRBV7-9|-|TRBJ1-2|-
CASSLGAGGYTF
TGTGCCAGCAGCTTAGGTGCAGGCGGCTACACCTTC
>TRBV2|-|TRBJ2-5|TRBD1
CASRDLTGGAETQYF
TGTGCCAGCAGAGATCTGACAGGGGGCGCAGAGACCCAGTACTTC
>TRBV28|-|TRBJ1-2|-
CASSDQVANYGYTF
TGTGCCAGCAGTGATCAGGTCGCTAACTATGGCTACACCTTC
>TRBV6-6|-|TRBJ1-1|-
CASSHGQPNTEAFF
TGTGCCAGCAGCCACGGACAGCCGAACACTGAAGCTTTCTTT
>TRBV2|-|TRBJ2-7|TRBD2
CASTERGLLTYEQYF
TGTGCCAGCACAGAGCGGGGACTACTTACCTACGAGCAGTACTTC
>TRBV6-5|once|TRBJ2-7|TRBD1
CASSRDRVDSYEQYF
TGTGCCAGCAGTCGGGACAGGGTCGATTCCTACGAGCAGTACTTC
>TRBV5-4|-|TRBJ1-1|-
CASSFFDRRETEAFF
TGTGCCAGCAGCTTTTTCGACAGAAGGGAAACTGAAGCTTTCTTT
>TRBV19|-|TRBJ1-2|-
CASSIPGTSYGYTF
TGTGCCAGTAGTATCCCCGGGACTAGCTATGGCTACACCTTC
>TRBV7-2|-|TRBJ2-1|-
CASSLDSYNEQFF
TGTGCCAGCAGCTTAGACAGCTACAATGAGCAGTTCTTC
>TRBV29-1|-|TRBJ1-2|-
CSVTGNYGYTF
TGCAGCGTTACAGGGAACTATGGCTACACCTTC
>TRBV29-1|-|TRBJ2-1|TRBD2
CSVGTSGQNEQFF
TGCAGCGTTGGCACTAGCGGGCAAAATGAGCAGTTCTTC
>TRBV6-1|-|TRBJ1-2|TRBD1
CASGGTGRESGYTF
TGTGCCAGCGGGGGGACAGGGAGAGAGAGTGGCTACACCTTC
>TRBV18|-|TRBJ2-1|TRBD2
CASSPTGGPYNEQFF
TGTGCCAGCTCACCAACGGGGGGACCCTACAATGAGCAGTTCTTC
>TRBV12-2|-|TRBJ2-1|-
CASRLVTTSGSSYNEQFF
TGTGCAAGTCGCTTAGTGACGACTAGCGGGAGCTCCTACAATGAGCAGTTCTTC
>TRBV28|-|TRBJ2-7|TRBD1
CASSLGGQGVNEQYF
TGTGCCAGCAGTTTAGGGGGACAGGGGGTCAACGAGCAGTACTTC
>TRBV18|-|TRBJ2-2|TRBD2
CASSPPTSGNTGELFF
TGTGCCAGCTCACCACCGACTAGCGGGAACACCGGGGAGCTGTTTTTT
>TRBV19|-|TRBJ1-5|-
CASSGGDSNQPQHF
TGTGCCAGTAGTGGGGGGGATAGCAATCAGCCCCAGCATTTT
>TRBV6-5|-|TRBJ2-1|-
CASSLTGNSYNEQFF
TGTGCCAGCAGCTTAACAGGGAACTCCTACAATGAGCAGTTCTTC
>TRBV19|-|TRBJ2-3|-
CASSLGGGFTDTQYF
TGTGCCAGTAGTTTAGGGGGAGGGTTCACAGATACGCAGTATTTT
>TRBV6-1|-|TRBJ2-7|-
CASSEQASYEQYF
TGTGCCAGCAGTGAACAGGCCTCCTACGAGCAGTACTTC
>TRBV28|-|TRBJ1-3|-
CASSLLTGTGNTIYF
TGTGCCAGCAGTTTACTTACAGGGACTGGAAACACCATATATTTT
>TRBV10-3|-|TRBJ2-3|TRBD1
CAISESKGTGADTQYF
TGTGCCATCAGTGAGTCGAAAGGAACAGGGGCAGATACGCAGTATTTT
>TRBV10-2|once|TRBJ2-1|TRBD2
CASRRAGIDNEQFF
TGCGCCAGCAGGAGAGCGGGGATTGACAATGAGCAGTTCTTC
>TRBV5-1|-|TRBJ2-3|TRBD2
CASSPGLAGGVTDTQYF
TGCGCCAGCAGCCCCGGACTAGCGGGAGGAGTAACAGATACGCAGTATTTT
>TRBV18|-|TRBJ1-2|TRBD1
CASSPRTGGNYGYTF
TGTGCCAGCTCACCTCGGACAGGGGGTAACTATGGCTACACCTTC
>TRBV5-4|-|TRBJ1-2|TRBD1
CASSLGQGRNYGYTF
TGTGCCAGCAGCCTAGGACAGGGTCGGAACTATGGCTACACCTTC
>TRBV6-5|few|TRBJ1-1|TRBD1
CASSQGVEAFF
TGTGCCAGCAGTCAGGGGGTTGAAGCTTTCTTT
>TRBV19|-|TRBJ2-1|TRBD2
CASSFRRTSGKEEQFF
TGTGCCAGTAGTTTCCGTCGGACTAGCGGGAAGGAGGAGCAGTTCTTC
>TRBV28|-|TRBJ2-7|TRBD1
CASSGGQGTEQYF
TGTGCCAGCAGTGGAGGACAGGGGACCGAGCAGTACTTC
>TRBV7-9|-|TRBJ2-2|TRBD1
CASSQWTGGGGELFF
TGTGCCAGCAGCCAGTGGACAGGCGGCGGCGGGGAGCTGTTTTTT
>TRBV19|-|TRBJ2-5|-
CASSQEVWTETQYF
TGTGCCAGTAGTCAGGAGGTTTGGACGGAGACCCAGTACTTC
>TRBV18|-|TRBJ2-7|TRBD1
CASSRSGTEYEQYF
TGTGCCAGCTCACGATCCGGGACAGAGTACGAGCAGTACTTC
>TRBV19|-|TRBJ2-2|-
CASSPVNTGELFF
TGTGCCAGTTCCCCGGTGAACACCGGGGAGCTGTTTTTT
>TRBV6-5|-|TRBJ2-7|TRBD2
CASSYSTSGMDEQYF
TGTGCCAGCAGTTACTCGACTAGCGGGATGGACGAGCAGTACTTC
>TRBV28|once|TRBJ2-5|-
CASSPYQETQYF
TGTGCCAGCAGTCCGTACCAAGAGACCCAGTACTTC